Sequencing of this TCR beta chain was carried out in a study of cytomegalovirus exposure and HLA in healthy donors. Study-wide points: Immune exposure was documented only through CMV serostatus. TCR beta V segments were, for the most part, productive about 87% or about 30% of the time in an earlier analysis.

In this sample, this clone turned up a few times. Antigen: not known. Use of 60 Vbeta and 13 Jbeta primers characterized the PCR. The method was immunoSEQ multiplex PCR; TCRdb's version includes in-frame clones alone and lacks a portion of them. In the table there are 150,000 to 200,000 clones, around 82% of which are singletons. There are 15 residues in the CDR3. Trimming at V came to 4 bases and at J to 4 bases, leaving 4 bases not matched to a gene. Germline V gene sequence: CDR1 MNHEY, CDR2 SVGAGI. The V call is TRBV6-5, the J call TRBJ2-4; 10 bases align to TRBD1. Sequencing was done on a sample of PBMCs. The clonotype comes from a man aged 40-49 years in good health and CMV-seropositive. The CDR3 region is CASSSPGQGKNIQYF. In DNA, the CDR3 is TGTGCCAGCAGTTCTCCGGGACAGGGGAAAAACATTCAGTACTTC.